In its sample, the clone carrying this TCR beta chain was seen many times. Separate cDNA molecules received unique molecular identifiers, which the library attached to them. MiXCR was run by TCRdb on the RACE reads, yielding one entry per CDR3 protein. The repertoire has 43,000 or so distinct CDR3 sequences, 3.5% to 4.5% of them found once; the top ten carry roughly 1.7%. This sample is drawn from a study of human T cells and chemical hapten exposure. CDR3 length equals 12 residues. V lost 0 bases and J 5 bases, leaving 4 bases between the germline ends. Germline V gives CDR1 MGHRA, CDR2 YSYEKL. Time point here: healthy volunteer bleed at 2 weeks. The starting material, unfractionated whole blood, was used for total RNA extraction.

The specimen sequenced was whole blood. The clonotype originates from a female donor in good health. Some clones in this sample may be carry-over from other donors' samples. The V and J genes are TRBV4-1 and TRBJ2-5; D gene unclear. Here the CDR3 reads CASSQDLETQYF. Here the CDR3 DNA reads TGCGCCAGCAGCCAAGATTTGGAGACCCAGTACTTC.